What follows is one T cell receptor beta chain and its context. Its antigen is as yet unknown. This sample is drawn from a study of shared clonotypes between healthy human individuals. Study background: Used for every donor were three CD4 naive, three CD4 memory, two CD8 naive and one CD8 memory plate.

General study points: Memory subsets had estimated richness that was generally smaller than that of naive subsets. The sole specimen, blood, was sampled, and tissue repertoires likely differ. Roughly 5% of naive CD4 clonotypes were shared across a handful of donors.

In the naive CD8 group, cells lacked CD45RO and were positively selected for CCR7, so terminally differentiated effector memory CD45RA+ cells were left out. CDR1 is SGHTA, CDR2 FQGNSA, per germline. The CDR3 extends over 15 amino acids. V was clipped by 4 bases and J by 5 bases; unmatched bases: 5. TCRdb keeps only in-frame clones here, not all; method: immunoSEQ multiplex PCR. The sample yields around 2.1 million clones, about 92% seen once. Sequencing used naive CD8+ T cells from PBMCs. This receptor was identified in a young man in good health. Some clones in this sample may be carry-over from other donors' samples. The chain recombines TRBV7-2 with TRBJ2-7; TRBD2 matches 13 bases. DNA for the CDR3: TGTGCCAGCAGCTCCAGACTAGCGGGAGGTAACGAGCAGTACTTC. It is translated as CASSSRLAGGNEQYF.